These 10 T cell receptor beta chains came from one sample sequenced in a study of blood T cell repertoires in COVID-19. The protocol was immunoSEQ multiplex PCR, while the TCRdb copy is restricted to in-frame clones and leaves out a portion. Among approximately 300,000 clones, 75% to 90% were seen once, and the ten largest hold roughly 2.3%. The sample was peripheral blood. These receptors were collected from a man in his late teens or twenties with active or convalescent COVID-19.

This chain links TRBV18 with TRBJ2-2, with TRBD1 identical over 7 bases. The V and J ends lost 6 bases and 5 bases, in that order; junction bases with no gene match: 6. Germline CDR1 reads KGHSH; CDR2 reads LQKENI. This CDR3 is 14 amino acids long. The CDR3 sequence: CASSSGQKTGELFF. DNA of the CDR3: TGTGCCAGCTCGTCGGGACAGAAGACCGGGGAGCTGTTTTTT. Full variable domain (outside the CDR3, taken from reference TRBV18 and TRBJ2-2): NAGVMQNPRHLVRRRGQEARLRCSPMKGHSHVYWYRQLPEEGLKFMVYLQKENIIDESGMPKERFSAEFPKEGPSILRIQQVVRGDSAAYFCASSSGQKTGELFFGEGSRLTVL.

The rearrangement links TRBV5-1 to TRBJ2-7; 8 bases align to TRBD1. This CDR3 spans 16 amino acids. V was pared by 1 base and J by 2 bases, with 8 bases of the junction left unmatched. Germline V gives CDR1 SGHRS, CDR2 YFSETQ. The DNA for the CDR3 is TGCGCCAGCAGCTTGTACCCAGGGGGCACCCCCTACGAGCAGTACTTC. It yields the protein CASSLYPGGTPYEQYF.

The J gene is TRBJ2-7, the V gene TRBV5-4, with 8 bases fitting TRBD2. Germline-derived CDR1 and CDR2 are SGHNT and YYREEE (reference sequence). V trimming: 4 bases; J trimming: 2 bases; junction bases outside the gene matches: 8. The CDR3 sequence is 15 residues long. CDR3 residues: CASSTGLAPTYEQYF. The CDR3 coding sequence is TGTGCCAGCAGCACTGGACTAGCCCCTACCTACGAGCAGTACTTC. Together with reference TRBV5-4 and TRBJ2-7, the CDR3 gives the full variable domain: ETGVTQSPTHLIKTRGQQVTLRCSSQSGHNTVSWYQQALGQGPQFIFQYYREEENGRGNFPPRFSGLQFPNYSSELNVNALELDDSALYLCASSTGLAPTYEQYFGPGTRLTVT.

The genes are TRBV5-4 and TRBJ1-3; D is uncertain. The germline V and J ends were trimmed by 3 bases and 4 bases, with 14 bases remaining between them. CDR1 and CDR2 from the germline V gene are SGHNT and YYREEE (reference sequence). This CDR3 has 15 amino acids. CDR3 DNA sequence: TGTGCCAGCAGCTCATGGCCTCTCTCAGGAAACACCATATATTTT. Protein product: CASSSWPLSGNTIYF.

The chain recombines TRBV11-2 with TRBJ1-4; 7 bases are shared with TRBD1. The CDR3 is 16 residues long. V lost 5 bases to trimming and J lost 1 base; unmatched junction nucleotides: 7. Germline CDR1 SGHAT, CDR2 FQNNGV. This CDR3 is CASSHTRGLTNEKLFF. The CDR3 region has the DNA TGTGCCAGCAGCCATACTAGGGGGCTAACTAATGAAAAACTGTTTTTT.

The genes are TRBV9 and TRBJ2-1; TRBD2 might be the D (6 bases). There are 14 residues in the CDR3. V gave up 0 bases and J gave up 6 bases, with 10 bases separating them. The germline gives CDR1 SGDLS, CDR2 YYNGEE. CDR3 in DNA: TGTGCCAGCAGCGTAGTCGGCGGGGTCAATGAGCAGTTCTTC. This gives the protein CASSVVGGVNEQFF.

V and J are TRBV6-5 and TRBJ1-1, with D possibly TRBD1 on 5 matching bases. CDR1 is MNHEY and CDR2 is SVGAGI in the germline V gene. The length of the CDR3 is 15 residues. Trimming left V 8 bases short and J 1 base short, with 17 bases between. The CDR3 is CASPGIGGGNTEAFF. The CDR3 DNA reads as TGTGCCAGCCCTGGTATAGGCGGGGGGAACACTGAAGCTTTCTTT.

This CDR3 is CASSVGDPGGELFF. CDR3 DNA: TGTGCCAGCAGCGTAGGTGACCCGGGCGGGGAGCTGTTTTTT. This chain connects TRBV9 to TRBJ2-2, with no clear D. Deletions cut 0 bases from V and 7 bases from J, with 10 bases between. This CDR3 comprises 14 residues. CDR1 SGDLS and CDR2 YYNGEE come from the germline V gene.

The chain combines TRBV19 with TRBJ1-1, with D possibly being TRBD1 (6 bases). Germline V gives CDR1 LNHDA, CDR2 SQIVND (reference sequence). Trimming removed 4 bases at V and 4 bases at J, with 13 bases between. The CDR3 runs to 14 residues. The CDR3 here is CASSSIRDTTEAFF. The CDR3 bases are TGTGCCAGTAGTAGTATCAGGGACACCACTGAAGCTTTCTTT.

The CDR3 loop reads CASSLSGTGNTIYF. CDR3 coding DNA: TGTGCCAGCAGCTTGTCAGGGACTGGAAACACCATATATTTT. The rearrangement links TRBV5-6 to TRBJ1-3, with D tentatively TRBD1 (5 bases). Germline V lookup: CDR1 SGHDT, CDR2 YYEEEE. CDR3 length equals 14 residues. Trimming cost V 1 base and J 2 bases, with 7 bases left between them.